The clone carrying this TCR beta chain appeared a single time. Sequencing was performed with immunoSEQ multiplex PCR; in TCRdb, only in-frame clones are kept and a portion is missing. Altogether approximately 210,000 clones are present, less than 85% being singletons, with the ten largest covering about 7.8%. These data come from a study of blood T cell repertoires in COVID-19. This CDR3 spans 15 amino acids. Germline CDR1 and CDR2: MNHEY and SVGAGI. Trimming left V 6 bases short and J 5 bases short, with 16 bases between. This rearrangement joins TRBV6-5 to TRBJ1-4, with D perhaps TRBD1 (5 bases). Material for sequencing was peripheral blood. The clonotype comes from a woman at least 80 years old with COVID-19, enrolled during active disease. For the CDR3, the DNA is TGTGCCAGCAGGGGTCTAGGACAAGAAAATGAAAAACTGTTTTTT. Its translation is CASRGLGQENEKLFF.